A selection of T cell receptor beta chains follows, all from one sample in a study of cytomegalovirus exposure and HLA in healthy donors. Produced via immunoSEQ multiplex PCR; TCRdb's table is partial and in-frame only. Here the sample spans roughly 50,000 clones, 70% to 75% being singletons. Sequenced sample: PBMCs. These receptors were collected from a man in his thirties or forties in good health and CMV-seropositive. CDR3s include the opening cysteine and the closing phenylalanine or tryptophan. The order of the fields is V gene, clone size, J gene, D gene, CDR3 protein, CDR3 DNA. A D gene is named only where the DNA matches it firmly. The size of a clone is reported for some rows only, either as once, few or many, or as a class for expanded clones.

>TRBV7-2|.|TRBJ2-1|.
CASGGAAYNEQFF
TGTGCCAGCGGGGGGGCTGCCTACAATGAGCAGTTCTTC
>TRBV30|few|TRBJ1-4|.
CAWSGAGGGKLFF
TGTGCCTGGAGTGGCGCCGGAGGCGGAAAACTGTTTTTT
>TRBV27|.|TRBJ2-7|.
CASSLRAGAPYEQYF
TGTGCCAGCAGTTTACGGGCAGGGGCTCCCTACGAGCAGTACTTC
>TRBV4-3|few|TRBJ1-3|.
CASSQVQAFSGNTIYF
TGCGCCAGCAGCCAAGTTCAGGCTTTCTCTGGAAACACCATATATTTT
>TRBV13|once|TRBJ2-1|TRBD2
CASSPVLAGDYNEQFF
TGTGCCAGCAGCCCCGTCCTAGCGGGGGATTACAATGAGCAGTTCTTC
>TRBV18|.|TRBJ1-6|TRBD1
CASSPSIPGTANSPLHF
TGTGCCAGCTCACCCTCAATCCCCGGGACAGCCAATTCACCCCTCCACTTT
>TRBV4-1|.|TRBJ2-7|TRBD2
CASSLTEATGGTRYEQYF
TGCGCCAGCAGCCTTACTGAGGCCACGGGAGGGACCCGATACGAGCAGTACTTC
>TRBV27|.|TRBJ1-1|.
CASRTNTQAFF
TGTGCCAGCAGAACGAACACCCAAGCTTTCTTT
>TRBV11-1|once|TRBJ2-1|TRBD2
CASSFLAGVYNEQFF
TGTGCCAGCAGTTTTCTAGCGGGGGTTTACAATGAGCAGTTCTTC
>TRBV30|.|TRBJ2-1|TRBD2
CAWSVRRLAGTNEQFF
TGTGCCTGGAGTGTACGCAGGCTAGCGGGGACCAATGAGCAGTTCTTC
>TRBV5-4|.|TRBJ1-1|.
CASSAAGRLVTEAFF
TGTGCCAGCAGCGCGGCGGGACGCCTGGTCACTGAAGCTTTCTTT
>TRBV5-1|.|TRBJ2-1|.
CASSLARVESSEQFF
TGCGCCAGCAGCTTGGCCAGGGTCGAGAGTAGTGAGCAGTTCTTC
>TRBV6-5|few|TRBJ1-6|TRBD1
CASSYSIRGDSPLHF
TGTGCCAGCAGTTACTCGATCAGGGGGGATTCACCCCTCCACTTT
>TRBV28|.|TRBJ1-2|TRBD1
CASSPTLGTGPNYGYTF
TGTGCCAGCAGTCCCACTCTAGGGACAGGGCCCAACTATGGCTACACCTTC
>TRBV10-3|.|TRBJ1-1|.
CAISPNRGGNTEAFF
TGTGCCATCAGTCCTAACCGGGGTGGGAACACTGAAGCTTTCTTT
>TRBV7-9|.|TRBJ1-5|TRBD1
CASSPGTAEFTQHF
TGTGCCAGCAGCCCAGGGACAGCCGAGTTTACCCAGCATTTT
>TRBV5-4|.|TRBJ1-2|.
CASSLAWGAGIKDDNYGYTF
TGTGCCAGCAGCTTGGCGTGGGGTGCAGGGATAAAAGATGATAACTATGGCTACACCTTC
>TRBV18|.|TRBJ1-1|.
CASSLRGRTEAFF
TGTGCCAGCTCCCTAAGAGGGCGGACTGAAGCTTTCTTT
>TRBV30|.|TRBJ2-2|.
CAWSPSFHTGELFF
TGTGCCTGGAGTCCCAGTTTTCACACCGGGGAGCTGTTTTTT
>TRBV28|.|TRBJ1-2|.
CASSPWAPGYTF
TGTGCCAGCAGTCCTTGGGCTCCGGGCTACACCTTC
>TRBV7-8|.|TRBJ2-7|TRBD1
CASSTSGTGTYEQYF
TGTGCCAGCTCAACCTCCGGGACAGGGACCTACGAGCAGTACTTC
>TRBV6-5|.|TRBJ2-7|.
CASRVGGSVEYF
TGTGCCAGCAGGGTGGGGGGTTCGGTTGAGTACTTC
>TRBV6-6|few|TRBJ2-7|.
CASRFGSSRDEQYF
TGTGCCAGCAGATTCGGGAGTTCGAGGGACGAGCAGTACTTC
>TRBV4-2|.|TRBJ2-7|.
CASSQDPTPGLEQYF
TGTGCCAGCAGCCAAGATCCCACGCCGGGACTCGAGCAGTACTTC
>TRBV13|few|TRBJ1-1|.
CASSFRGEWPEAFF
TGTGCCAGCAGCTTCCGGGGGGAGTGGCCTGAAGCTTTCTTT
>TRBV5-1|few|TRBJ2-1|TRBD2
CASDWGAGGPEEQFF
TGCGCCAGCGACTGGGGAGCGGGGGGGCCGGAGGAGCAGTTCTTC
>TRBV10-3|few|TRBJ1-4|.
CAISATQVGGEKLFF
TGTGCCATCAGTGCCACACAGGTGGGTGGTGAAAAACTGTTTTTT
>TRBV28|.|TRBJ2-2|.
CASSSPGNTGELFF
TGTGCCAGCAGTTCCCCGGGGAACACCGGGGAGCTGTTTTTT
>TRBV4-3|few|TRBJ1-1|.
CASSQGAVDTEAFF
TGCGCCAGCAGCCAAGGGGCAGTGGACACTGAAGCTTTCTTT
>TRBV9|.|TRBJ1-1|TRBD1
CASSVQGAPDTEAFF
TGTGCCAGCAGCGTACAGGGGGCGCCCGACACTGAAGCTTTCTTT
>TRBV30|.|TRBJ1-5|.
CAWSVESNQPQHF
TGTGCCTGGAGTGTGGAGAGCAATCAGCCCCAGCATTTT
>TRBV5-6|.|TRBJ2-7|TRBD2
CASNPSGGLFEQYF
TGTGCCAGCAACCCTAGCGGGGGCCTTTTCGAGCAGTACTTC
>TRBV5-1|.|TRBJ2-6|TRBD1
CASRPPRGFPGTGKPGANVLTF
TGCGCCAGCAGACCCCCCAGGGGATTCCCCGGGACAGGGAAGCCCGGGGCCAACGTCCTGACTTTC
>TRBV5-6|.|TRBJ1-1|.
CASSLDGQSWSTEAFF
TGTGCCAGCAGCTTGGACGGACAGTCATGGTCAACTGAAGCTTTCTTT
>TRBV27|.|TRBJ2-7|TRBD2
CASSLSSEGRETMGEQYF
TGTGCCAGCAGTTTATCCAGTGAGGGGCGGGAGACTATGGGCGAGCAGTACTTC
>TRBV5-1|.|TRBJ1-1|.
CASSLLRANTEAFF
TGCGCCAGCAGCCTCCTTCGCGCGAACACTGAAGCTTTCTTT
>TRBV6-5|.|TRBJ1-2|.
CASSPAGGGYTF
TGTGCCAGCAGCCCAGCAGGTGGCGGCTACACCTTC
>TRBV28|.|TRBJ2-3|.
CASSRDAGDTQYF
TGTGCCAGCTCACGGGACGCGGGGGATACGCAGTATTTT
>TRBV18|.|TRBJ1-2|TRBD1
CASSKDRPVGYTF
TGTGCCAGCTCAAAGGACAGGCCGGTGGGCTACACCTTC
>TRBV2|.|TRBJ1-5|TRBD1
CASSDRGVYGNQPQHF
TGTGCCAGCAGTGACAGGGGGGTATACGGCAATCAGCCCCAGCATTTT
>TRBV19|.|TRBJ2-7|.
CASSLSGGAYEQYF
TGTGCCAGTAGTTTAAGCGGAGGGGCATACGAGCAGTACTTC
>TRBV28|.|TRBJ1-4|.
CASSLRGGLRNEKLFF
TGTGCCAGCAGTTTAAGGGGGGGACTGCGAAATGAAAAACTGTTTTTT
>TRBV4-2|.|TRBJ2-7|.
CASSQEGKGRRNEQYF
TGTGCCAGCAGCCAAGAGGGGAAGGGGCGAAGGAACGAGCAGTACTTC
>TRBV28|few|TRBJ2-7|.
CASSFRGANYEQYF
TGTGCCAGCAGTTTTAGGGGTGCTAACTACGAGCAGTACTTC
>TRBV7-2|.|TRBJ1-2|TRBD1
CASSLPGTVNYGYTF
TGTGCCAGCAGCTTACCGGGGACAGTTAACTATGGCTACACCTTC
>TRBV9|.|TRBJ2-7|TRBD2
CASSAGGLPSYEQYF
TGTGCCAGCAGCGCGGGGGGACTCCCCTCCTACGAGCAGTACTTC
>TRBV5-1|.|TRBJ1-6|TRBD1
CASSPRTGGESYNSPLHF
TGCGCCAGCAGCCCCCGGACAGGGGGCGAATCCTATAATTCACCCCTCCACTTT
>TRBV28|.|TRBJ1-5|.
CASSFVGARDQPQHF
TGTGCCAGCAGTTTCGTTGGGGCAAGGGATCAGCCCCAGCATTTT
>TRBV11-3|.|TRBJ2-3|TRBD2
CASSSGTSGGKLSINTQYF
TGTGCCAGCAGCTCTGGGACTAGCGGGGGAAAGTTGTCTATTAATACGCAGTATTTT
>TRBV10-3|.|TRBJ1-1|.
CAISRRGTEAFF
TGTGCCATCAGTCGACGGGGCACTGAAGCTTTCTTT
>TRBV7-6|few|TRBJ2-3|.
CASSLTSFWDTQYF
TGTGCCAGCAGCCTAACTAGCTTTTGGGATACGCAGTATTTT